These T cell receptor beta chains were read from a single sample in a study of human T cells and chemical hapten exposure. Each CDR3 protein gets one entry after TCRdb re-called the 5' RACE reads with MiXCR. The table includes some 150,000 distinct CDR3 sequences, roughly 4.1% detected once. These receptor sequences come from a female donor in good health. Both conserved end residues are part of each CDR3. D genes are given only for firm matches. A row's size may be missing; if present it is once, few, many or a size class.

j_gene	v_gene	d_gene	abundance	CDR3aa	CDR3nt
TRBJ1-5	TRBV19	-	many	CASSPQYLDSNQPQHF	TGTGCCAGTAGTCCACAGTACCTCGATAGCAATCAGCCCCAGCATTTT
TRBJ2-3	TRBV7-2	-	many	CASSLARSYSSTDTQYF	TGTGCCAGCAGCTTAGCGAGGTCATACTCTAGCACAGATACGCAGTATTTT
TRBJ1-2	TRBV5-1	-	many	CASSGGPNYGYTF	TGCGCCAGCAGCGGGGGACCTAACTATGGCTACACCTTC
TRBJ1-5	TRBV6-5	-	many	CASRPQRGQQPQHF	TGTGCCAGCAGACCCCAGCGGGGGCAACAGCCCCAGCATTTT
TRBJ1-2	TRBV27	-	many	CASSLGGSSYGYTF	TGTGCCAGCAGTTTAGGTGGCAGCTCCTATGGCTACACCTTC
TRBJ2-1	TRBV12-3/TRBV12-4	-	many	CASSFGTITYNEQFF	TGTGCCAGCAGTTTCGGGACAATCACCTACAATGAGCAGTTCTTC
TRBJ2-1	TRBV7-7	-	many	CASSLDPNQSNEQFF	TGTGCCAGCAGCTTAGACCCAAATCAAAGCAATGAGCAGTTCTTC
TRBJ2-2	TRBV3-1	-	many	CASSQPLKTGELFF	TGTGCCAGCAGCCAACCCTTAAAGACCGGGGAGCTGTTTTTT
TRBJ1-2	TRBV6-5	-	-	CASSPQGRGPGGYTF	TGTGCCAGCAGCCCCCAAGGCCGGGGGCCGGGTGGCTACACCTTC
TRBJ1-5	TRBV6-5	TRBD1	few	CASSTGQGPPGGQPQHF	TGTGCCAGCAGTACAGGACAAGGGCCCCCAGGGGGTCAGCCCCAGCATTTT
TRBJ2-1	TRBV6-6	-	-	CASSYRQYNEQFF	TGTGCCAGCAGTTACCGACAGTACAATGAGCAGTTCTTC
TRBJ2-7	TRBV7-2	-	many	CASSLIGRDNYEQYF	TGTGCCAGCAGCTTAATTGGCAGGGACAACTACGAGCAGTACTTC
TRBJ2-7	TRBV20-1	TRBD1	few	CSARGGTGTDEQYF	TGCAGTGCTAGAGGCGGGACAGGTACCGACGAGCAGTACTTC
TRBJ2-2	TRBV12-3/TRBV12-4	-	many	CASSLSGELFF	TGTGCCAGCAGTTTGAGTGGGGAGCTGTTTTTT
TRBJ1-1	TRBV10-3	-	many	CAISEWQGEAFF	TGTGCCATCAGTGAGTGGCAGGGCGAAGCTTTCTTT
TRBJ2-4	TRBV5-8	-	many	CASSLGLLLAKNIQYF	TGTGCCAGCAGCCTTGGGCTGCTATTAGCCAAAAACATTCAGTACTTC
TRBJ1-2	TRBV20-1	-	-	CSARDGGPLRSKGNTF	TGCAGTGCTAGAGATGGCGGACCGCTACGTTCAAAGGGCAACACCTTC
TRBJ1-5	TRBV15	TRBD1	few	CATSAGGAGQPQHF	TGTGCCACCAGCGCAGGGGGCGCAGGTCAGCCCCAGCATTTT
TRBJ2-1	TRBV6-2/TRBV6-3	TRBD1	many	CASSDSTGEFSEQFF	TGTGCCAGCAGTGATTCGACAGGGGAGTTTTCTGAGCAGTTCTTC
TRBJ1-4	TRBV5-1	-	many	CASSLVVAGRTNEKLFF	TGCGCCAGCAGCTTGGTGGTCGCGGGTAGGACTAATGAAAAACTGTTTTTT
TRBJ2-2	TRBV28	TRBD1	many	CASSKATGGGTGELFF	TGTGCCAGCAGTAAAGCGACAGGGGGAGGGACCGGGGAGCTGTTTTTT
TRBJ1-2	TRBV5-4	-	many	CASSFRGENYGYTF	TGTGCCAGCAGCTTTCGTGGAGAGAACTATGGCTACACCTTC
TRBJ2-5	TRBV7-3	TRBD2	many	CASSLLASGVETQYF	TGTGCCAGCAGCTTATTGGCTAGCGGGGTGGAGACCCAGTACTTC
TRBJ1-4	TRBV5-6	-	many	CASSLRVQSTNEKLFF	TGTGCCAGCAGCCTACGCGTCCAGTCAACTAATGAAAAACTGTTTTTT
TRBJ1-5	TRBV5-1	-	many	CASSLRSNQPQHF	TGCGCCAGCAGCTTGAGAAGCAATCAGCCCCAGCATTTT
TRBJ2-3	TRBV29-1	TRBD2	many	CSVGSGEVVDTQYF	TGCAGCGTTGGAAGCGGGGAAGTGGTAGATACGCAGTATTTT
TRBJ1-1	TRBV5-1	-	many	CASSLGLELEAFF	TGCGCCAGCAGCTTGGGGTTGGAGTTGGAAGCTTTCTTT
TRBJ1-6	TRBV28	-	few	CASKRPGASPLHF	TGTGCCAGCAAAAGGCCCGGTGCCTCACCCCTCCACTTT
TRBJ2-7	TRBV29-1	TRBD1	many	CSVSGTGVPTYEQYF	TGCAGCGTTAGTGGGACAGGGGTTCCAACCTACGAGCAGTACTTC
TRBJ1-2	TRBV2	TRBD1	-	CASSVDREEYYGYTF	TGTGCCAGCAGTGTTGACAGGGAGGAGTACTATGGCTACACCTTC
TRBJ2-5	TRBV5-1	-	few	CASSVGQVRETQYF	TGCGCCAGCAGCGTCGGGCAGGTTAGAGAGACCCAGTACTTC
TRBJ2-7	TRBV5-1	TRBD2	many	CASSSTSGGSSYEQYF	TGCGCCAGCAGCTCCACTAGCGGGGGAAGCTCCTACGAGCAGTACTTC
TRBJ1-5	TRBV6-6	-	few	CASSYGGGSGQPQHF	TGTGCCAGCAGTTACGGCGGAGGGTCGGGGCAGCCCCAGCATTTT
TRBJ2-3	TRBV5-6	-	once	CASSLWSPTDTQYF	TGTGCCAGCAGCTTGTGGTCTCCCACAGATACGCAGTATTTT
TRBJ2-2	TRBV28	TRBD1	few	CASSLDWDRETGELFF	TGTGCCAGCAGTCTCGACTGGGACAGGGAGACCGGGGAGCTGTTTTTT
TRBJ1-6	TRBV4-3	TRBD1	many	CASSPARTGFTGSPLHF	TGCGCCAGCAGCCCGGCGAGGACAGGATTTACGGGGTCACCCCTCCACTTT
TRBJ2-3	TRBV4-1	-	few	CASSQDRGTCGTDTQYF	TGCGCCAGCAGCCAAGATCGTGGGACTTGTGGGACAGATACGCAGTATTTT